The T cell receptor beta chain under discussion was sequenced for a study of chemoradiotherapy in HPV16-positive cancers. Study at large: Candidate HPV-specific clones and shared TCR motifs came from two HPV16-positive patients. Study conclusions and caveats: Non-HPV-specific T cells did not expand in tumors during treatment, whereas candidate HPV-specific clones and E7-related motifs did.

Repeated repertoire sampling spanned the course of chemoradiotherapy. Sequencing used immunoSEQ multiplex PCR; TCRdb keeps in-frame clones, though not all of them. The table shows thousands of clones, with 70% to 80% occurring only once. This clone was recorded only once. The target antigen is unknown. This specimen was taken from a patient who underwent chemoradiotherapy. The TCR originated in a human donor with HPV-associated anogenital cancer.

CDR3 sequence reads: CASSLAGTSNEQFF. DNA for the CDR3: TGTGCCAGCAGCTTAGCCGGGACCAGCAATGAGCAGTTCTTC. This rearrangement joins TRBV7-6 to TRBJ2-1, with D perhaps being TRBD1 or TRBD2 (5 bases each). Germline V gene sequence: CDR1 SGHVS, CDR2 FNYEAQ. Trimming removed 0 bases at V and 6 bases at J, with 9 bases between. The CDR3 consists of 14 residues.